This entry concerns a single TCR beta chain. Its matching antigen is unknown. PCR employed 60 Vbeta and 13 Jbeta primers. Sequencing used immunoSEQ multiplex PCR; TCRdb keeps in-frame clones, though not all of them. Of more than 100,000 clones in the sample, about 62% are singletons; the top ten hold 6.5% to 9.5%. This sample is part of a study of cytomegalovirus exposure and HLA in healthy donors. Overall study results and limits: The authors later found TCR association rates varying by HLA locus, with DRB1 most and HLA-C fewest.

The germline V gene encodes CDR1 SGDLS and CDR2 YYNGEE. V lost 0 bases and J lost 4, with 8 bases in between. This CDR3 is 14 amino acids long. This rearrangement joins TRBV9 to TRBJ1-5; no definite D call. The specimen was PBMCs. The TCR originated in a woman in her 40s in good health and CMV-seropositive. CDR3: CASSVDSSNQPQHF. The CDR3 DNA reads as TGTGCCAGCAGCGTAGACAGCAGTAATCAGCCCCAGCATTTT.